A selection of T cell receptor beta chains follows, all from one sample in a study of regulatory T cells in long-lasting Graves disease. TCRdb fed the multiplex PCR reads into MiXCR, producing one record per CDR3 protein. The sample gives roughly 530,000 distinct CDR3 sequences, roughly 15% of which show up once; more than 20% is in the top ten. These data were also filed under a second study, of T cells in Graves' hyperthyroidism and ophthalmopathy.

This sample comprised peripheral blood mononuclear cells (PBMCs), obtained at new diagnosis, from a patient treated with antithyroid drugs. Receptors originate from a woman aged 40-60 years with Graves disease. Each CDR3 is given with its conserved first and last residue. D genes are given only for firm matches. The size entry is marked missing in some rows and otherwise reads once, few, many or a size class.

j_call,clone_size,v_call,cdr3_length,d_call,cdr3_nt,cdr3_aa
TRBJ1-2,.,TRBV6-1,14,TRBD1,TGTGCCAGCAGTGAAGCAGACAGGGAAAACGGCTACACCTTC,CASSEADRENGYTF
TRBJ1-3,few,TRBV4-1,15,.,TGCGCCAGCAGCCAAGGACACTTTTCTGGAAACACCATATATTTT,CASSQGHFSGNTIYF
TRBJ1-2,many,TRBV2,11,.,TGTGCCAGCAGTGTTGACGAGGGCTACACCTTC,CASSVDEGYTF
TRBJ1-1,many,TRBV5-1,14,.,TGCGCCAGCAAACAGGGTCTCATGAACACTGAAGCTTTCTTT,CASKQGLMNTEAFF
TRBJ1-6,.,TRBV12-3/TRBV12-4,14,.,TGTGCCAGCAGTTCTGACGACCTGAATTCACCCCTCCACTTT,CASSSDDLNSPLHF
TRBJ1-1,many,TRBV6-2/TRBV6-3,14,.,TGTGCCAGCAGTTACTGGGCCGTCCAGATGGAAGCTTTCTTT,CASSYWAVQMEAFF
TRBJ2-3,.,TRBV7-3,14,.,TGTGCCAGCAGCTTAAGCACTACCACAGATACGCAGTATTTT,CASSLSTTTDTQYF
TRBJ2-7,many,TRBV20-1,14,TRBD1,TGCAGTGCGCCAAGGGGACAGGGGACCTACGAGCAGTACTTC,CSAPRGQGTYEQYF
TRBJ1-1,.,TRBV4-1,16,.,TGCGCCAGCAGCCAAGGGGGATCGGGCATGAACACTGAAGCTTTCTTT,CASSQGGSGMNTEAFF
TRBJ1-5,few,TRBV28,13,.,TGTGCCAGCAGACGCACAGGGACTCAGCCCCAGCATTTT,CASRRTGTQPQHF
TRBJ2-1,few,TRBV5-1,17,.,TGTGCCAGCAGCTTAGCGGCCGGGGGATACGAACACAATGAGCAGTTCTTC,CASSLAAGGYEHNEQFF
TRBJ1-2,many,TRBV12-3/TRBV12-4,15,.,TGTGCCAGCAGAAATTCAGGGGTCCCTTCGGGGGGCTACACCTTC,CASRNSGVPSGGYTF
TRBJ1-3,many,TRBV12-3/TRBV12-4,13,.,TGTGCCAGCAAGATGACGACTGGAAACACCATATATTTT,CASKMTTGNTIYF
TRBJ1-5,.,TRBV19,15,.,TGTGCCAGTAGGATAACCCAGAATAGCAATCAGCCCCAGCATTTT,CASRITQNSNQPQHF
TRBJ2-7,.,TRBV27,14,.,TGTGCCAGCAGTATCGGACCAAACTCCTACGAGCAGTACTTC,CASSIGPNSYEQYF
TRBJ1-6,many,TRBV6-1,16,.,TGTGCCAGCAGTGACTTTTGGACACCCTGGGATTCACCCCTCCACTTT,CASSDFWTPWDSPLHF
TRBJ2-3,few,TRBV6-1,16,TRBD2,TGTGCCAGCAGCGGAGGACTAGCGGGGACCACAGATACGCAGTATTTT,CASSGGLAGTTDTQYF
TRBJ1-6,.,TRBV25-1,17,.,TGTGCCAGCAGTGAATCCCTCTCAGGGAGTGGAAGTTCACCCCTCCACTTT,CASSESLSGSGSSPLHF
TRBJ1-1,many,TRBV27,16,.,TGTGCCAGCAGTTTATCGGGGTCTTCGGGAAGGACTGAAGCTTTCTTT,CASSLSGSSGRTEAFF
TRBJ2-2,few,TRBV4-2,15,.,TGTGCCAGCAGCCAAGATCGTGGATACACCGGGGAGCTGTTTTTT,CASSQDRGYTGELFF
TRBJ2-7,many,TRBV27,16,.,TGTGCCAGCAGTTTACCCGTACCGGAGAGCTCCTACGAGCAGTACTTC,CASSLPVPESSYEQYF
TRBJ2-1,few,TRBV12-3/TRBV12-4,15,TRBD2,TGTGCCAGCAGTTTTGCAGCGGGGGGCCTCAATGAGCAGTTCTTC,CASSFAAGGLNEQFF
TRBJ2-2,many,TRBV6-2/TRBV6-3,14,.,TGTGCCAGCAGTTACGGGACGGACACCGGGGAGCTGTTTTTT,CASSYGTDTGELFF
TRBJ2-7,.,TRBV28,11,.,TGTGCCGGCACCTTGGGATACGAGCAGTACTTC,CAGTLGYEQYF
TRBJ2-1,many,TRBV20-1,17,.,TGCAGTGCTAGAGATCCTGTGGCGTTCAGCTCCTACAATGAGCAGTTCTTC,CSARDPVAFSSYNEQFF
TRBJ2-7,.,TRBV6-9,11,.,TGTGCCAGCAGTTACTCAATCGAGCAGTACTTC,CASSYSIEQYF
TRBJ2-2,few,TRBV3-1,14,.,TGTGCCAGCAGCCTCCTCGTCGGGGCCGGGGAGCTGTTTTTT,CASSLLVGAGELFF
TRBJ2-1,many,TRBV28,13,.,TGTGCCAGCAAAACTCGCTCCTACAATGAGCAGTTCTTC,CASKTRSYNEQFF
TRBJ1-2,many,TRBV28,14,.,TGTGCCAGCAGTTCGAACAGCCCTTACTATGGCTACACCTTC,CASSSNSPYYGYTF
TRBJ1-2,many,TRBV6-1,17,TRBD1,TGTGCCAGCAGTACCCGGACAGGGGGCCAAGCCCTCCGAGGCTACACCTTC,CASSTRTGGQALRGYTF
TRBJ1-2,.,TRBV5-1,17,.,TGCGCCAGCAGCCAACCGGGACCCACCGAGCCTAACTATGGCTACACCTTC,CASSQPGPTEPNYGYTF
TRBJ1-4,many,TRBV18,13,.,TGTGCCAGCTCACCACGGTCGAGGGAAAAACTGTTTTTT,CASSPRSREKLFF
TRBJ1-1,many,TRBV3-1,14,.,TGTGCCAGCAGCCAGTTACAGGGTGGGACTGAAGCTTTCTTT,CASSQLQGGTEAFF
TRBJ1-6,.,TRBV20-1,14,.,TGCAGTGCCCCGACATTCTCCTATAATTCACCCCTCCACTTT,CSAPTFSYNSPLHF
TRBJ2-6,.,TRBV11-2,18,TRBD2,TGTGCCAGCAGCACAATAGCGGGGGCCTCCTCTGGGGCCAACGTCCTGACTTTC,CASSTIAGASSGANVLTF
TRBJ1-2,.,TRBV14,13,TRBD1,TGTGCCAGCAGCAGACAGGGTATCGGTGGCTACACCTTC,CASSRQGIGGYTF
TRBJ2-3,.,TRBV30,13,.,TGTGCCTGGGTAGCGGCTTTCACAGATACGCAGTATTTT,CAWVAAFTDTQYF
TRBJ2-6,.,TRBV7-6,17,TRBD1,TGTGCCAGCAGGCCCGGGACAGCTTACTCTGGGGCCAACGTCCTGACTTTC,CASRPGTAYSGANVLTF
TRBJ2-3,many,TRBV12-3/TRBV12-4,18,TRBD1,TGTGCCAGCAGTTTTAAGGGGGCGACAGGTCGAGGGACAGATACGCAGTATTTT,CASSFKGATGRGTDTQYF
TRBJ1-1,few,TRBV4-1,15,.,TGCGCCAGCAATGGCGGGTCCGGACCCAACACTGAAGCTTTCTTT,CASNGGSGPNTEAFF
TRBJ2-1,few,TRBV2,12,.,TGTGCCAGCAGCGTGGGACGGACGGAGCAGTTCTTC,CASSVGRTEQFF